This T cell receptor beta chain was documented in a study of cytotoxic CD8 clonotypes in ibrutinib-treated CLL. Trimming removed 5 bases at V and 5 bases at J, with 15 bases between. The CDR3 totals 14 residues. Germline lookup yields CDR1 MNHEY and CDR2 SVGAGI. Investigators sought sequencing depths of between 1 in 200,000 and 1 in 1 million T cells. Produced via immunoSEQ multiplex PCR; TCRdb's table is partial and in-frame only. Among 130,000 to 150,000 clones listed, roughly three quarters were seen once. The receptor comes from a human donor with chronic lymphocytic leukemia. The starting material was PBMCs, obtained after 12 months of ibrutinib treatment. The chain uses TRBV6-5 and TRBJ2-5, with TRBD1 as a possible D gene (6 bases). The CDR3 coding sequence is TGTGCCAGCAGTCGAAACAGGGCATGGGAGACCCAGTACTTC. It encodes CASSRNRAWETQYF.